The text below deals with one T cell receptor beta chain. As yet, its antigen is unknown. These data belong to a study of T cell responses to AZD1222 COVID-19 vaccine. On the study more broadly: Second-dose schedules of about 4 or about 12 weeks were combined.

Sequencing used immunoSEQ multiplex PCR; TCRdb keeps in-frame clones, though not all of them. The sample carries roughly 140,000 clones, about 87% recorded once. Findings and limits, study-wide: Sampling captured repertoires only after the peak T cell response. The donor group comprised mostly white British people and more females; the analysis possibly underestimated clonal diversity. Unmutated variant regions reportedly attract nearly half of all spike-specific TCRs.

Trimming stripped 0 bases from V and 7 bases from J, with 8 bases between. Germline V gene sequence: CDR1 SGDLS, CDR2 YYNGEE. The CDR3 extends over 12 amino acids. The receptor was derived from an adult in good health. The chain joins TRBV9 to TRBJ2-7; weak D call: TRBD2 (6 bases). Sequenced material: peripheral blood, taken on day 0 of AZD1222 vaccination. This chain's CDR3 is CASSVGGDEQYF. For the CDR3, the DNA is TGTGCCAGCAGCGTAGGCGGGGATGAGCAGTACTTC.